The clone carrying this T cell receptor beta chain is a singleton in its sample. In the original analysis: How many nucleated cells were present was estimated from reference gene primer amplification. TCRdb's copy holds only in-frame clones and misses some; the assay was immunoSEQ multiplex PCR. V, J and clone size were drawn from that table, and D and trimming were deduced from the DNA. The table includes more than 70,000 clones, about 89% detected once. These data come from a study of blood T cell repertoires in COVID-19. The overall study: COVID-19 samples, acute and convalescent, were from the United States, Italy and Spain. In each case, the material was cDNA or gDNA derived from T cells, B-cell-depleted T cells, or PBMCs.

Material for sequencing was peripheral blood. The receptor comes from a man between 45 and 60 years old with acute or convalescent COVID-19.

The CDR3 spells CASSLFGQGLYGYTF. The CDR3 coding sequence is TGTGCCAGCAGTTTATTCGGACAGGGACTTTATGGCTACACCTTC. This chain joins TRBV27 and TRBJ1-2; TRBD1 matches at 8 bases. Trimming cost V 1 base and J 5 bases; bases outside gene matches: 6. CDR1 MNHEY and CDR2 SMNVEV come from the germline V gene (reference sequence). CDR3 length equals 15 residues.